This T cell receptor beta chain was sequenced during a study of cytomegalovirus exposure and HLA in healthy donors. The PCR contained 60 Vbeta and 13 Jbeta primers. Measured with immunoSEQ multiplex PCR; TCRdb has only the in-frame clones, and not every one. Among under 200,000 clones listed, about 71% were seen once. Concerning this clone: The antigen is not known.

Study results and limitations: There were some public TCRs occurring in many donors, but most TCR sequences were rare. A later analysis showed HLA-associated TCR beta chains outstripping equally common others in clonal expansion.

Sequences were obtained from PBMCs. The origin of this receptor is a woman aged 25-40 years in good health and CMV-seronegative.

CDR3 coding DNA: TGTGCCAGCAGTGAACGGCTAGCGGGAGGGACTGGGAACGAGCAGTACTTC. Its translation: CASSERLAGGTGNEQYF. The chain links TRBV6-1 to TRBJ2-7; 12 bases are shared with TRBD2. The J segment lost 5 bases and the V segment lost 2 bases, leaving 10 bases of the junction unmatched. Germline CDR1 is MNHNS and CDR2 is SASEGT. The CDR3 consists of 17 residues.